This TCR beta chain was obtained from a study of T cell responses to AZD1222 COVID-19 vaccine. At the level of the study: Whether given at about 4 or about 12 weeks, second doses were pooled.

Trimming took off 6 bases at V and 0 bases at J, with 9 bases between the two ends. This CDR3 has 14 amino acids. Germline V gene sequence: CDR1 ENHRY, CDR2 SYGVKD. This clone has a single count. Its antigen is unidentified. The protocol was immunoSEQ multiplex PCR, while the TCRdb copy is restricted to in-frame clones and leaves out a portion. The data hold 150,000 or so clones, with around nine tenths observed a single time. Overall study findings and caveats: Two AZD1222 administrations were followed by greater Spike-specific TCR breadth and depth.

This specimen consisted of peripheral blood, obtained on day 0 of AZD1222 vaccination. The receptor was derived from an adult in good health. V gene TRBV10-3 combines with J gene TRBJ1-3; maybe TRBD1 (6 bases). The CDR3 DNA sequence: TGTGCCATCAGGCCAGGGGACTCTGGAAACACCATATATTTT. This codes for CAIRPGDSGNTIYF.